Listed below are T cell receptor beta chains from one sample, sequenced in a study of T cells in Graves' hyperthyroidism and ophthalmopathy. Using its own MiXCR run on the multiplex PCR reads, TCRdb lists one record per CDR3 protein. The repertoire holds under 400,000 distinct CDR3 sequences, approximately 25% seen once, with 70% to 75% in the top ten. Sequencing input: blood. All receptors derive from a man in his fifties or sixties with Graves' hyperthyroidism. Each CDR3 is given with its conserved first and last residue. The D gene is left open where the match is weak. The listing skips clone size in some rows; elsewhere it reads once, few, many or a size class.

TGCAGTGCCCCGGGACAAAAAAACATTCAGTACTTC CSAPGQKNIQYF NA many TRBJ2-4 TRBV20-1
TGTGCCAGCAGCCAAGATGGGACGACTACCTCCTACGAGCAGTACTTC CASSQDGTTTSYEQYF NA few TRBJ2-7 TRBV4-2
TGCAGTGCCTCGGGGACTAGCGGGTCCTACAATGAGCAGTTCTTC CSASGTSGSYNEQFF TRBD2 NA TRBJ2-1 TRBV20-1
TGTGCCAGCAGCTTAGGACTAGCGGGAGTGGAGACCCAGTACTTC CASSLGLAGVETQYF TRBD2 many TRBJ2-5 TRBV7-3
TGTGCCAGCAGCCAGACAGGTTGGACTGAAGCTTTCTTT CASSQTGWTEAFF NA many TRBJ1-1 TRBV7-3
TGTGCCAGCAGACGGGACAGGGGCACAGATACGCAGTATTTT CASRRDRGTDTQYF TRBD1 many TRBJ2-3 TRBV12-3/TRBV12-4
TGTGCCAGCTCACCTTCAACGGGACTAGCGAGAGATACGCAGTATTTT CASSPSTGLARDTQYF TRBD2 NA TRBJ2-3 TRBV18
TGTGCCATCAGTGACCGGGACGGTGACACCGGGGAGCTGTTTTTT CAISDRDGDTGELFF NA NA TRBJ2-2 TRBV10-3
TGTGCCAGCAGCTTTAGCAGGGGTGGGGATACGCAGTATTTT CASSFSRGGDTQYF NA few TRBJ2-3 TRBV7-9
TGTGCCAGTAGTACCCGGACCGCTGGGATCACAGATACGCAGTATTTT CASSTRTAGITDTQYF NA NA TRBJ2-3 TRBV19
TGCGCCAGCAGCCAAGATGGGGGAGCGGGAGTCTTCTCCGGGGAGCTGTTTTTT CASSQDGGAGVFSGELFF TRBD2 many TRBJ2-2 TRBV4-1
TGCGCCAGCAGTCAGGGTCTAAAAGCTTTCTTT CASSQGLKAFF NA few TRBJ1-1 TRBV10-2
TGTGCCAGCAGTGAGTCGGGGCTAGCGGAGAACTACGAGCAGTACTTC CASSESGLAENYEQYF TRBD2 many TRBJ2-7 TRBV2
TGTGCCAGCTCACCAAACGGGATATCGGTCACCGGGGAGCTGTTTTTT CASSPNGISVTGELFF NA NA TRBJ2-2 TRBV18
TGTGCCAGCAGCTCCCGTGGCGGGAGGATCGAGCAGTTCTTC CASSSRGGRIEQFF TRBD2 few TRBJ2-1 TRBV12-3/TRBV12-4
TGTGCCAGCAGCCCCGAATCGAGACCCTACGAGCAGTACTTC CASSPESRPYEQYF NA many TRBJ2-7 TRBV11-2
TGTGCCACCAGTGACAGAAATGAGCAGTTCTTC CATSDRNEQFF NA NA TRBJ2-1 TRBV24-1